This paragraph covers one T cell receptor (beta chain) sequence. The CDR3 runs 17 residues. Germline V gene sequence: CDR1 LNHDA, CDR2 SQIVND (reference sequence). V lost 5 bases and J lost 3; bases outside the gene matches: 14. The entry originates in a study of blood T cell repertoires in COVID-19. The table came from immunoSEQ multiplex PCR; TCRdb's copy has only in-frame clones and leaves some out. Of 40,000 to 65,000 clones listed, just over 85% were seen once; the top ten hold about 2.7%. The sequencing sample was made of peripheral blood. This TCR was recovered from a man older than 75 with acute or convalescent COVID-19. The V gene is TRBV19, the J gene TRBJ1-1, with 8 nucleotides matching TRBD1. CDR3 nucleotide sequence: TGTGCCAGTAGTTCGACCCCCAGGGGGCTTGCGGACACTGAAGCTTTCTTT. Protein: CASSSTPRGLADTEAFF. Filled out from reference TRBV19 and TRBJ1-1, the complete variable domain reads DGGITQSPKYLFRKEGQNVTLSCEQNLNHDAMYWYRQDPGQGLRLIYYSQIVNDFQKGDIAEGYSVSREKKESFPLTVTSAQKNPTAFYLCASSSTPRGLADTEAFFGQGTRLTVV.